This T cell receptor beta chain was found in a study of T cell repertoires in cytomegalovirus infection. TCRdb redid the calling of the reads with MiXCR, one entry per CDR3 protein. Of about 680,000 distinct CDR3 sequences listed, approximately 24% are singletons. This clonotype has ten or more counts. Sequenced: CD8+ T cells from PBMCs. This TCR was sampled from a human donor in good health (CMV status not recorded). Some clones in this sample may be carry-over from other donors' samples.

The CDR3 DNA follows: TGTGCCAGCAGCTCCGTCGGGCCCACTGAGCAGTTCTTC. This gives the protein CASSSVGPTEQFF. This chain connects TRBV7-6 to TRBJ2-1; D not resolved. V dropped 4 bases and J dropped 9 bases, with 13 bases sitting between them. Germline V gene lookup returns CDR1 SGHVS and CDR2 FNYEAQ. The CDR3 covers 13 residues. The entire variable domain, with the rest obtained from reference TRBV7-6 and TRBJ2-1, is as follows: GAGVSQSPRYKVTKRGQDVALRCDPISGHVSLYWYRQALGQGPEFLTYFNYEAQQDKSGLPNDRFSAERPEGSISTLTIQRTEQRDSAMYRCASSSVGPTEQFFGPGTRLTVL.